The entry that follows covers one TCR beta chain sequence. This sample stems from a study of blood T cell repertoires in COVID-19. Across the study: From T cells, B-cell-depleted T cells, or PBMCs came the material, which was cDNA or gDNA.

Assay used: immunoSEQ multiplex PCR; TCRdb lists only in-frame clones, some missing. The profile shows around 300,000 clones, approximately 91% of them singletons. The V end lost 1 base, the J end lost 1 base, and 13 bases lay between the germline ends. Germline values: CDR1 SGHDN, CDR2 FVKESK. This CDR3 is 16 amino acids long. The sample consisted of peripheral blood. This clonotype originated in a woman between 40 and 50 years old who had recovered from COVID-19. The chain is built from TRBV14 and TRBJ2-5; D ambiguous. CDR3: CASSQVVGASQETQYF. The CDR3 nucleotides are TGTGCCAGCAGCCAAGTCGTCGGTGCGTCCCAAGAGACCCAGTACTTC.